This entry describes one TCR beta chain. The antigen this receptor binds is unknown. The record has no base qualities; no much larger clone is one base away. CDR1 and CDR2, per the germline V gene, are SNHLY and FYNNEI. The CDR3 covers 11 residues, taking in both the cysteine and the phenylalanine. The read is trimmed to its CDR3 DNA, 33 bases read in frame from base 1. At the junction V is shortened by 6 bases and J by 11 bases; bases outside the gene matches: 3. The sample originates from a study of cytomegalovirus exposure and HLA in healthy donors (dated by TCRdb to the late 2010s). Some background on the complete study: A later analysis indicated that the 90 to 150 validation repertoires were generated on the platform also employed for the approximately 700 repertoires of the first cohort. Besides the first cohort of some 670 subjects, a separate validation cohort made up of 120 different subjects was used. High-throughput TCR immunosequencing, statistical association of individual TCRs with disease status, and machine learning were combined to predict cytomegalovirus infection status. The aim of the study was to test whether cataloging public T cell receptors could identify signatures of past pathogen exposure. Summary of the overall study and its limitations: A later analysis had no HLA typing for the validation cohort, so co-occurrence there was scored across all 120 repertoires. The classifier was reported to diagnose cytomegalovirus status with high specificity and sensitivity in both the original and validation cohorts. Subsequent analysis determined that TCRs grouped into clusters in the first cohort also showed a tendency toward co-occurrence across the 120 validation repertoires, and roughly 94% of cluster scores exceeded 0. Most TCR sequences were observed very rarely across donors, whereas some public TCRs were present in many individuals. A few of the identified cytomegalovirus-associated TCR beta chains were confirmed in vitro to be specific for cytomegalovirus antigens. The authors suggested that the approach could potentially be extended to other disease states and immunological phenotypes. A total of around 150 TCR beta chains were listed by the study as associated with cytomegalovirus.

Receptor libraries were prepared by the immunoSEQ multiplex PCR assay. From the authors' description of their analysis: A statistical classification framework was developed to diagnose cytomegalovirus status using the catalog of TCR beta chain sequences. TCRdb provides this immuneACCESS table in a form limited to in-frame rearrangements. Some clones are lacking; in checked studies, under half of them reflect an unresolved V gene, and why the rest are absent is not known. The D gene and trimming were derived from the DNA, and the V and J assignments and clone size from that table. For this sample there are about 360,000 clones; around 86% appear just once. The top ten clonotypes cover roughly 0.75% of the sample. The donors were included in the validation cohort of over a hundred subjects, a group kept apart from the roughly 700-subject first cohort.

The clonotype was recovered from a woman aged 18-35 years in good health and CMV-seronegative. The sequenced material came from PBMCs. The chain joins TRBV2 to TRBJ2-1, with 8 bases aligning to TRBD2. The DNA sequence follows: TGTGCCAGCAGCCGGGAGGGACAGCAGTTCTTC. This encodes CASSREGQQFF.